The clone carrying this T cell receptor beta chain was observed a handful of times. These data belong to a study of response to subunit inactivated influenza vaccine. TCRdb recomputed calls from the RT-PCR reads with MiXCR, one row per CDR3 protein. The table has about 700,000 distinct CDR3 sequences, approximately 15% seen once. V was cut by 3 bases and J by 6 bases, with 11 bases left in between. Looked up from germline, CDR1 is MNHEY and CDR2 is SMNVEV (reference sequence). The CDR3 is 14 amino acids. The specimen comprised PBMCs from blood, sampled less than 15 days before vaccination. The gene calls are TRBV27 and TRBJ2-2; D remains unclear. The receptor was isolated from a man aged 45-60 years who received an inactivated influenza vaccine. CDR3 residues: CASSLGTYPGELFF. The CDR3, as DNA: TGTGCCAGCAGTTTGGGAACCTACCCCGGGGAGCTGTTTTTT.